The sequence of this T cell receptor beta chain was determined in a study of Graves' ophthalmopathy and Graves' hyperthyroidism. Per germline, CDR1 LGHNA and CDR2 YNFKEQ. The CDR3 spans 16 residues. Trimming took 0 bases from V and 0 from J, leaving 12 bases between them. Researchers took RNA transcripts and amplified TCR beta CDR3 regions from them. First-round RT-PCR employed HTBI primers, with a second-round multiplex PCR after it. MiXCR was run by TCRdb on the multiplex PCR reads, yielding one entry per CDR3 protein. The sample has roughly 420,000 distinct CDR3 sequences, 20% to 25% seen once. This clonotype was seen repeatedly, ten times or more.

This clonotype was sampled from a woman aged 18-30 years with stable Graves' hyperthyroidism. Sequencing was done on a sample of peripheral blood. The genes are TRBV4-2 and TRBJ2-7, with D maybe TRBD1 (6 bases). The CDR3 region is CASSQEVGDTSYEQYF. The CDR3 DNA sequence: TGTGCCAGCAGCCAAGAAGTTGGGGACACCTCCTACGAGCAGTACTTC.